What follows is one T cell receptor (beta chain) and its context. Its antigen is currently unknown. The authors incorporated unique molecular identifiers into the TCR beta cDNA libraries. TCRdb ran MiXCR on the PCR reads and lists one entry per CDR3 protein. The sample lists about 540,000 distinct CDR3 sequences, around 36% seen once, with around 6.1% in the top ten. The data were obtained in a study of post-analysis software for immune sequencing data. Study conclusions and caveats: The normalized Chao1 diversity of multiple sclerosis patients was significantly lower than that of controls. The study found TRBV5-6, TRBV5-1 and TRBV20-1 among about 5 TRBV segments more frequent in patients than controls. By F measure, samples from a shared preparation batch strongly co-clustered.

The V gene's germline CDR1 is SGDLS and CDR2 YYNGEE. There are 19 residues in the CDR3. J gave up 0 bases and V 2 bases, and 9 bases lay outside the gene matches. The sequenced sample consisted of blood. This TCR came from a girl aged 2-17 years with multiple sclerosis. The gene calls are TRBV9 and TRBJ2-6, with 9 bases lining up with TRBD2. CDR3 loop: CASSVTLAGTGSGANVLTF. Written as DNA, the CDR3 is TGTGCCAGCAGCGTTACTCTAGCGGGGACCGGCTCTGGGGCCAACGTCCTGACTTTC.